This is a list of T cell receptor beta chains from one sample in a study of CD8+ T cells in alopecia areata. The repertoire was sequenced with immunoSEQ multiplex PCR; TCRdb's copy has only in-frame clones and lacks some. Of hundreds of thousands of clones detected, 66% appear once; the ten largest clones hold 0.95% to 1.5%. The sequencing here drew on CD4+ T cells sorted from blood, taken at week 44, from a patient treated with tofacitinib. These TCRs come from a human donor with alopecia areata. The conserved cysteine and the conserved F or W are not part of the CDR3 here.

>TRBJ2-7|TRBV18
ASSLPGFDEQY
>TRBJ1-1|TRBV19
ASSSGTERTTEAF
>TRBJ2-1|TRBV9
ASSVAMGVRTNEQF
>TRBJ1-3|TRBV5-1
ASSLGAERNTIY
>TRBJ2-7|TRBV2
ASSESSGAAYEQY
>TRBJ2-7|TRBV6-5
ASSLAGNPYEQY
>TRBJ2-7|TRBV7-9
ASSRDNSYEQY
>TRBJ2-7|TRBV4-3
ASSRHRGSPYEQY
>TRBJ1-2|TRBV6-6
ASIGKDSNGYT
>TRBJ2-3|TRBV25-1
ASSGGDTQY
>TRBJ2-5|TRBV2
ASSENLGGRETQY
>TRBJ1-1|TRBV23-1
AREGQELIEAF
>TRBJ2-1|TRBV29-1
SGQQGSNEQF
>TRBJ2-3|TRBV12-5
ASGSGLAGTDTQY
>TRBJ1-5|TRBV19
ASSILYREPNQPQH
>TRBJ1-2|TRBV30
AWHPQGQLYGYT
>TRBJ1-1|TRBV27
ASQPDDRANTEAF
>TRBJ1-1|TRBV29-1
SVAISLGSVEAF
>TRBJ1-2|TRBV6-6
ASSYSTGVNGYT
>TRBJ2-1|TRBV10-2
ASLDGGPYNEQF
>TRBJ2-3|TRBV9
ASSVGAGASTDTQY
>TRBJ2-2|TRBV5-1
ASTSGGRNTGELF
>TRBJ1-2|TRBV7-2
ASSLVDRGDYGYT
>TRBJ2-7|TRBV29-1
SVGLGTSYEQY
>TRBJ2-6|TRBV6-5
ASRNIFNVLT
>TRBJ2-6|TRBV27
ASSLRAGANVLT
>TRBJ1-1|TRBV7-2
ASSFYRENTEAF
>TRBJ2-1|TRBV5-6
ASSPPGTPYNEQF
>TRBJ2-7|TRBV29-1
SARHAVSYEQY
>TRBJ2-3|TRBV5-1
ASSLAQSTDTQY
>TRBJ2-2|TRBV4-3
ASSQDLGGTGELF
>TRBJ2-3|TRBV29-1
SVTSGVTDTQY
>TRBJ1-1|TRBV5-1
ASSPGQGTTEAF
>TRBJ2-7|TRBV15
ATSRDQGGSYEQY
>TRBJ2-2|TRBV5-1
ASSSGGGSGVNTGELF
>TRBJ1-5|TRBV10-3
AISVVKDQPQH
>TRBJ1-1|TRBV7-2
ASSSLGQMNTEAF
>TRBJ2-7|TRBV29-1
SVDPGQGSNEQY
>TRBJ1-4|TRBV5-1
ASSLISGSNEKLF
>TRBJ1-2|TRBV30
AWSVSRGRGYT
>TRBJ1-2|TRBV19
ASRLDRGFGYT
>TRBJ2-5|TRBV30
AWRLAGGSETQY
>TRBJ2-5|TRBV5-1
ASSLSRRQETQY
>TRBJ2-1|TRBV5-1
ASSLGPGKGNNEQF
>TRBJ2-5|TRBV21-1
ASSRSNDQETQY
>TRBJ1-1|TRBV7-3
ASSPGEATEAF
>TRBJ1-1|TRBV30
AWNRNTEAF
>TRBJ1-5|TRBV5-6
ASSFLGAGRNQPQH
>TRBJ2-5|TRBV30
AWSVLGKGETQY
>TRBJ2-1|TRBV6-1
ASSDPGILDEQF
>TRBJ1-1|TRBV29-1
SVTSASPGNTEAF
>TRBJ1-2|TRBV15
ATSGYLYGYT
>TRBJ1-2|TRBV29-1
SVERGPNYGGYT
>TRBJ2-3|TRBV29-1
SVGGRSTDTQY
>TRBJ1-5|TRBV7-9
ASSDPGSNQPQH